These 28 T cell receptor beta chains were sequenced from one sample in a study of technical replicates of blood from several donors (TCRdb year 2017). Receptor libraries were prepared by the immunoSEQ multiplex PCR assay. TCRdb holds this immuneACCESS table with in-frame rearrangements only. Some clones are missing; in checked studies, unresolved V genes explain under half, and the rest has no known cause. This sample comprises approximately 12,000 clones, roughly three quarters of them detected only once. Less than 15% of the sample is in the top ten clones. Sample: PBMCs. Source of these receptors: a human donor in good health.

The J gene is TRBJ2-3, the V gene TRBV4-2, with TRBD2 matching 14 bases. Germline assignment: CDR1 LGHNA and CDR2 YNFKEQ. After removal of 3 bases from V and 2 bases from J, the junction contained 7 bases not matched to a gene. The CDR3 covers 18 residues. The CDR3 is CASSQAGLAGANTDTQYF. The CDR3 coding sequence is TGTGCCAGCAGCCAGGCGGGACTAGCGGGAGCCAACACAGATACGCAGTATTTT.

V and J are TRBV7-9 and TRBJ1-5; 7 positions agree with TRBD1. Germline CDR1 is SEHNR and CDR2 is FQNEAQ (reference sequence). The CDR3 spans 15 residues. V was clipped by 5 bases and J by 5 bases; unmatched bases: 9. CDR3 DNA sequence: TGTGCCAGCAGCCAAAGGACAGGAGACGATCAGCCCCAGCATTTT. This gives the protein CASSQRTGDDQPQHF.

This chain connects TRBV10-2 to TRBJ1-1; 7 nucleotides agree with TRBD1. Germline CDR1 is WSHSY and CDR2 is SAAADI. V gave up 3 bases and J gave up 4 bases; unmatched junction bases: 2. CDR3 length: 13 residues. The CDR3 spells CASSETGVTEAFF. CDR3 nucleotide sequence: TGCGCCAGCAGTGAAACAGGGGTCACTGAAGCTTTCTTT.

CDR3: CASSLAATNYGYTF. In nucleotides, the CDR3 is TGCGCCAGCAGCTTGGCAGCGACGAATTATGGCTACACCTTC. This chain uses TRBV5-1 with TRBJ1-2; D unresolved. The V gene lost 0 bases and the J gene lost 5 bases, with 11 bases spanning the gap. The length of the CDR3 is 14 residues. Germline CDR1 is SGHRS and CDR2 is YFSETQ.

V and J are TRBV27 and TRBJ2-2; TRBD1 aligns across 7 bases. Germline V gene sequence: CDR1 MNHEY, CDR2 SMNVEV (reference sequence). The V gene end was trimmed by 6 bases and the J gene end by 4 bases; junction bases not matched to a gene: 5. CDR3 length: 14 residues. The CDR3 DNA sequence: TGTGCCAGCAGCTTCGGACAGGTCACCGGGGAGCTGTTTTTT. It translates to CASSFGQVTGELFF.

The rearrangement joins TRBV7-3 to TRBJ2-5; 7 nucleotides agree with TRBD2. Germline lookup yields CDR1 SGHTA and CDR2 FQGTGA. This CDR3 contains 15 residues. The V gene end was trimmed by 4 bases and the J gene end by 4 bases; junction bases not matched to a gene: 9. The DNA of the CDR3 is TGTGCCAGCAGCTCAGCAGGAGGACTAGTAGAGACCCAGTACTTC. Amino acid sequence: CASSSAGGLVETQYF.

The chain links TRBV7-8 to TRBJ2-3, with D possibly being TRBD1 (5 bases). Germline V gene sequence: CDR1 SGHVS, CDR2 FQNEAQ. The CDR3 sequence is 15 residues long. V gave up 0 bases and J gave up 4 bases, with 11 bases separating them. The CDR3 DNA reads TGTGCCAGCAGCTTAGCAGGACACCTCGCAGATACGCAGTATTTT. Translation gives CASSLAGHLADTQYF. Full variable domain (outside the CDR3, taken from reference TRBV7-8 and TRBJ2-3): GAGVSQSPRYKVAKRGQDVALRCDPISGHVSLFWYQQALGQGPEFLTYFQNEAQLDKSGLPSDRFFAERPEGSVSTLKIQRTQQEDSAVYLCASSLAGHLADTQYFGPGTRLTVL.

This clone was detected a few times. The J gene is TRBJ2-7, the V gene TRBV19; TRBD1 matches at 7 bases. There are 13 residues in the CDR3. Losses at the gene ends were 4 bases for V and 5 bases for J; bases not matched to a gene: 5. Germline V gene sequence: CDR1 LNHDA, CDR2 SQIVND (reference sequence). CDR3 in DNA: TGTGCCAGTAGTAACCAGGGGGTCAACGAGCAGTACTTC. Amino acids: CASSNQGVNEQYF.

The chain employs TRBV6-6 and TRBJ2-1, with a possible D match to TRBD2 (6 bases). With 7 bases removed from V and 9 bases from J, the gap between germline ends came to 16 bases. CDR1 and CDR2 from the germline V gene are MNHNY and SVGAGI (reference sequence). There are 13 residues in the CDR3. CDR3 residues: CASTRAPEGEQFF. The DNA of the CDR3 is TGTGCCAGCACCCGGGCCCCGGAGGGTGAGCAGTTCTTC.

This chain links TRBV21-1 with TRBJ2-7; whether TRBD2, the table's D call, matches the DNA was not checked. TRBV21-1 is classified as a pseudogene. The CDR3 contains 19 residues. The chain's CDR3 is CASSYPEGQCWTSRYEQYF. DNA for the CDR3: TGTGCCAGCAGCTACCCCGAGGGACAATGCTGGACTAGCAGATACGAGCAGTACTTC.

The V call is TRBV6-1, the J call TRBJ2-5; D not certain. The CDR3 is 14 residues long. Germline V lookup: CDR1 MNHNS, CDR2 SASEGT. The germline V and J ends were trimmed by 2 bases and 1 base, with 8 bases remaining between them. The CDR3 bases are TGTGCCAGCAGTGAACTGAGGATCCAAGAGACCCAGTACTTC. Amino acids: CASSELRIQETQYF.

CDR3: CASSLQTGARQPQHF. The CDR3 DNA reads TGTGCCAGCTCGCTCCAAACAGGGGCGCGTCAGCCCCAGCATTTT. The chain couples TRBV18 to TRBJ1-5; 7 bases align to TRBD1. Germline CDR1 reads KGHSH; CDR2 reads LQKENI. This CDR3 spans 15 amino acids. Germline trimming cut 6 bases from V and 6 bases from J; bases unmatched to any gene: 11.

Here the CDR3 reads CASSYSYGVQVDTQYF. Here the CDR3 DNA reads TGTGCCAGCAGTTACTCCTACGGGGTCCAGGTAGATACGCAGTATTTT. The V and J genes are TRBV6-5 and TRBJ2-3, with D maybe TRBD2 (5 bases). The CDR3 runs to 16 residues. Germline V gives CDR1 MNHEY, CDR2 SVGAGI. V shed 0 bases and J shed 5 bases, with 15 bases lying between them.

The chain recombines TRBV5-1 with TRBJ1-5; TRBD1 agrees at 9 bases. The ends lost 4 bases at V and 3 bases at J; junction bases unmatched: 5. Germline V gene data show CDR1 as SGHRS and CDR2 as YFSETQ. CDR3 length: 15 amino acids. CDR3 nucleotide sequence: TGCGCCAGCAGCCCGGGGACAGGGAACAATCAGCCCCAGCATTTT. Residues: CASSPGTGNNQPQHF.

The chain is built from TRBV7-9 and TRBJ2-1, with 7 nucleotides matching TRBD2. Trimming cost V 1 base and J 4 bases; bases outside gene matches: 7. The length of the CDR3 is 16 residues. Germline lookup yields CDR1 SEHNR and CDR2 FQNEAQ (reference sequence). The CDR3 spells CASSLGDYFGYNEQFF. CDR3 DNA: TGTGCCAGCAGCTTAGGGGACTATTTCGGTTACAATGAGCAGTTCTTC.

Of note for this clone: A junction boundary mismatches the germline segment, possibly from a read error. This chain uses TRBV19 with TRBJ1-1, with 7 bases identical to TRBD1. The CDR3 loop spans 13 amino acids. Germline CDR1 and CDR2: LNHDA and SQIVND (reference sequence). The CDR3 region has the DNA TGTGCCTCCTCCCCCCAGTCACAGGGGTCCACCTACTTT. Its translation is CASSPQSQGSTYF.

This clone has a handful of counts. V usage is TRBV5-1 and J usage is TRBJ2-7; 9 positions agree with TRBD1. Germline V gene data show CDR1 as SGHRS and CDR2 as YFSETQ. V shed 4 bases, J shed 1 base, and the junction held 3 bases outside the gene matches. The CDR3 consists of 14 residues. The CDR3 region has the DNA TGCGCCAGCAGCCCGGGACAGGGTTCCTACGAGCAGTACTTC. Translated, it gives CASSPGQGSYEQYF.

This chain links TRBV27 with TRBJ2-3, with D perhaps matching TRBD2 (6 bases). V was trimmed by 4 bases and J by 4 bases, leaving 9 bases between them. The CDR3 covers 13 residues. CDR1 MNHEY and CDR2 SMNVEV come from the germline V gene (reference sequence). CDR3 region: CASSYGSPDTQYF. The CDR3 DNA follows: TGTGCCAGCAGTTACGGGAGCCCAGATACGCAGTATTTT.

V and J are TRBV6-1 and TRBJ1-2; TRBD1 matches at 10 bases. CDR3 length: 15 residues. V lost 1 base, J lost 7 bases, and 6 bases stayed unmatched. CDR1 MNHNS and CDR2 SASEGT come from the germline V gene. The CDR3 bases are TGTGCCAGCAGTGAAGAAATGGGACAGGGGTTTGGCTACACCTTC. Protein product: CASSEEMGQGFGYTF.

The chain recombines TRBV30 with TRBJ2-7; TRBD1 might be the D (6 bases). Deletions cut 7 bases from V and 0 bases from J, with 13 bases between. The CDR3 contains 13 residues. From germline, CDR1 is GTSNPN and CDR2 SVGIG (reference sequence). CDR3 nucleotides: TGTGCCTCTAAGGACAGATTCTCCTACGAGCAGTACTTC. Protein sequence: CASKDRFSYEQYF.

This sequence joins TRBV10-3 and TRBJ2-3; maybe TRBD2 (6 bases). V was pared by 7 bases and J by 5 bases, with 10 bases between. The CDR3 loop spans 12 amino acids. The V gene's germline CDR1 is ENHRY and CDR2 SYGVKD. CDR3 nucleotide sequence: TGTGCCATCACCGGGAGTGGAGATACGCAGTATTTT. Amino acids: CAITGSGDTQYF.

V is TRBV7-3 and J is TRBJ2-1; a weak D match, TRBD2 (5 bases). The V end lost 5 bases, the J end lost 8 bases, and 19 bases lay between the germline ends. CDR3 length: 15 amino acids. Germline V lookup: CDR1 SGHTA, CDR2 FQGTGA. CDR3 loop: CASSPDGNPIYEQFF. CDR3 coding DNA: TGTGCCAGCAGCCCCGACGGGAACCCAATCTATGAGCAGTTCTTC.

This chain links TRBV29-1 with TRBJ2-7; 10 nucleotides agree with TRBD1. V lost 6 bases, J lost 6 bases, and 5 bases stayed unmatched. The CDR3 extends over 12 amino acids. In germline, CDR1 is SQVTM, CDR2 ANQGSEA. This chain's CDR3 is CSVSGQGGEQYF. The CDR3 DNA reads as TGCAGCGTCTCAGGACAGGGGGGCGAGCAGTACTTC.

This chain uses TRBV6-5 with TRBJ1-5; D remains ambiguous. The length of the CDR3 is 13 residues. V lost 6 bases, J lost 4 bases, and 10 bases lay in between. Germline V CDR1 and CDR2: MNHEY, SVGAGI. The CDR3 loop reads CASSLRRNQPQHF. CDR3 nucleotides: TGTGCCAGCAGCCTCCGGAGAAATCAGCCCCAGCATTTT.

The chain uses TRBV28 and TRBJ1-2, with 8 nucleotides matching TRBD1. Germline values: CDR1 MDHEN, CDR2 SYDVKM. The CDR3 consists of 12 residues. Losses at the gene ends were 6 bases for V and 3 bases for J; bases not matched to a gene: 0. CDR3 sequence: CASRQGDYGYTF. For the CDR3, the DNA is TGTGCCAGCAGACAGGGGGACTATGGCTACACCTTC.

The gene calls are TRBV6-5 and TRBJ2-1, with a tentative D call TRBD2 (6 bases). Germline assignment: CDR1 MNHEY and CDR2 SVGAGI. CDR3 size: 16 residues. V lost 4 bases, J lost 0 bases, and 13 bases lay in between. Here the CDR3 DNA reads TGTGCCAGCAGTTCCGCTAGCGCCGACTCCTACAATGAGCAGTTCTTC. Its protein is CASSSASADSYNEQFF.

This clone was picked up one time. V usage is TRBV19 and J usage is TRBJ2-5; 8 bases are a match to TRBD2. This CDR3 spans 13 amino acids. V lost 2 bases and J lost 5; bases outside the gene matches: 1. The germline CDR1 and CDR2 sequences are LNHDA and SQIVND (reference sequence). The CDR3 protein is CASSIRGGETQYF. DNA of the CDR3: TGTGCCAGTAGTATACGCGGGGGGGAGACCCAGTACTTC.

The chain couples TRBV12-5 to TRBJ2-6, with TRBD1 matching over 8 bases. The germline gives CDR1 LGHNT, CDR2 FRNRAP. The V segment lost 4 bases and the J segment 0 bases; nucleotides outside the gene matches: 5. The CDR3 has 17 residues. CDR3 bases: TGTGCTAGTGGTTCCCGGACAGGGCACTCTGGGGCCAACGTCCTGACTTTC. Translation gives CASGSRTGHSGANVLTF.